The 17 T cell receptor beta chains listed next were all sequenced from one sample in a study of cytotoxic CD8 clonotypes in ibrutinib-treated CLL (dated by TCRdb to the early 2020s). The library was prepared using the immunoSEQ multiplex PCR assay. TCRdb took over this immuneACCESS table, retaining in-frame rearrangements with V and J assigned. Such tables are incomplete; in checked studies, under half of the missing clones stem from an unresolved V gene, and the remainder is unexplained. Within this sample are some 200,000 clones, with about four fifths of them counted one time only. The ten largest account for about an eighth of the sample. What the time point label conveys for this sample: approximately twelve months on ibrutinib. Material: PBMCs, obtained after 12 months of ibrutinib treatment. The receptors were gathered from a human donor with chronic lymphocytic leukemia.

This chain uses TRBV11-3 with TRBJ1-1; D is possibly TRBD1 (5 bases). This CDR3 region has 13 residues. In germline, CDR1 is SGHNT, CDR2 YENEEA. Deletions cut 0 bases from V and 4 bases from J, with 6 bases between. This CDR3 is CASSLDRVTEAFF. The DNA for the CDR3 is TGTGCCAGCAGCTTAGACAGGGTCACTGAAGCTTTCTTT.

The chain links TRBV5-4 to TRBJ2-1; 8 bases map to TRBD2. This CDR3 has 16 amino acids. CDR1 and CDR2 (germline): SGHNT, YYREEE (reference sequence). V lost 0 bases and J lost 6; bases outside the gene matches: 8. CDR3 sequence: CASSLGAREVLNEQFF. In DNA, the CDR3 is TGTGCCAGCAGCTTGGGGGCGCGGGAGGTGCTCAATGAGCAGTTCTTC. The full variable domain, in which reference TRBV5-4 and TRBJ2-1 provide the parts outside the CDR3, is ETGVTQSPTHLIKTRGQQVTLRCSSQSGHNTVSWYQQALGQGPQFIFQYYREEENGRGNFPPRFSGLQFPNYSSELNVNALELDDSALYLCASSLGAREVLNEQFFGPGTRLTVL.

The V call is TRBV28, the J call TRBJ2-5, with TRBD1 matching over 7 bases. The CDR3 runs to 15 residues. The V gene end was trimmed by 6 bases and the J gene end by 4 bases; junction bases not matched to a gene: 11. CDR1 MDHEN and CDR2 SYDVKM come from the germline V gene. CDR3 sequence reads: CASRDDRVSGETQYF. The CDR3 bases are TGTGCCAGCAGAGACGACAGGGTATCAGGAGAGACCCAGTACTTC. The full variable domain, completed using reference TRBV28 and TRBJ2-5, is DVKVTQSSRYLVKRTGEKVFLECVQDMDHENMFWYRQDPGLGLRLIYFSYDVKMKEKGDIPEGYSVSREKKERFSLILESASTNQTSMYLCASRDDRVSGETQYFGPGTRLLVL.

The chain uses TRBV5-6 and TRBJ1-3; D might be TRBD1 (6 bases). Trimming removed 7 bases from V and 4 bases from J, with 9 bases in between. CDR3 length: 12 amino acids. The germline CDR1 and CDR2 sequences are SGHDT and YYEEEE. CDR3 DNA: TGTGCCAGCGAGGGGGACGGAAACACCATATATTTT. It yields the protein CASEGDGNTIYF.

V gene TRBV6-5 combines with J gene TRBJ2-5; 8 nucleotides line up with TRBD1. The V and J ends lost 0 bases and 4 bases, in that order; junction bases with no gene match: 7. CDR1 and CDR2 (germline): MNHEY, SVGAGI. The CDR3 has 16 amino acids. CDR3 nucleotide sequence: TGTGCCAGCAGTTACTCGGCCCATGGACAGGGAGAGACCCAGTACTTC. Amino acid sequence: CASSYSAHGQGETQYF.

The count of this clone is one. The V and J genes are TRBV10-1 and TRBJ2-7; D is ambiguous. V was cut by 2 bases and J by 6 bases, with 20 bases left in between. The CDR3 is 16 residues long. Germline V lookup: CDR1 WNHNN, CDR2 SYGVQD (reference sequence). CDR3 sequence reads: CASSEESWTGTREQYF. The CDR3 DNA is TGCGCCAGCAGTGAGGAGTCATGGACCGGTACCCGCGAGCAGTACTTC.

The table lists this clone with a few counts. The chain combines TRBV7-9 with TRBJ1-1; the D gene is possibly TRBD1 (5 bases). Per the germline V gene, CDR1 is SEHNR and CDR2 is FQNEAQ (reference sequence). The CDR3 consists of 16 residues. V lost 5 bases and J 1 base, leaving 17 bases between the germline ends. CDR3 protein: CASSEATSTENTEAFF. The DNA of the CDR3 is TGTGCCAGCAGCGAGGCGACGTCGACAGAGAACACTGAAGCTTTCTTT.

The V call is TRBV27, the J call TRBJ1-5; no clear D gene. The ends were cut back, 8 bases at V and 9 bases at J, with 17 bases in the middle. The CDR3 is made up of 13 amino acids. The germline CDR1 and CDR2 sequences are MNHEY and SMNVEV (reference sequence). This CDR3 reads CASWGGYFGPQHF. CDR3 in DNA: TGTGCCAGCTGGGGTGGATACTTCGGGCCCCAGCATTTT.

Here the CDR3 DNA reads TGTGCCGCCGTCCTGAGAGCGGTGTACGAGCAGTACTTC. Translated: CAAVLRAVYEQYF. This chain joins TRBV15 and TRBJ2-7, with D possibly matching TRBD2 (5 bases). Trimming pared 11 bases from V and 4 bases from J, leaving 18 bases between. The CDR3 has 13 amino acids. Germline lookup yields CDR1 LNHNV and CDR2 YYDKDF (reference sequence).

The chain employs TRBV11-2 and TRBJ1-1; D gene unclear. The CDR3 has 14 amino acids. Trimming pared 1 base from V and 0 bases from J, leaving 6 bases between. The germline V gene encodes CDR1 SGHAT and CDR2 FQNNGV. The CDR3 sequence is CASSLGRMNTEAFF. Written as DNA, the CDR3 is TGTGCCAGCAGCTTAGGGAGGATGAACACTGAAGCTTTCTTT. The full variable domain, with the rest looked up from reference TRBV11-2 and TRBJ1-1, is EAGVAQSPRYKIIEKRQSVAFWCNPISGHATLYWYQQILGQGPKLLIQFQNNGVVDDSQLPKDRFSAERLKGVDSTLKIQPAKLEDSAVYLCASSLGRMNTEAFFGQGTRLTVV.

The chain employs TRBV28 and TRBJ2-7, with unresolved D. Germline-derived CDR1 and CDR2 are MDHEN and SYDVKM. The V end lost 6 bases, the J end lost 0 bases, and 12 bases lay between the germline ends. This CDR3 is 14 amino acids long. CDR3 nucleotide sequence: TGTGCCAGCAGACACATCACGGACTCCTACGAGCAGTACTTC. The encoded protein is CASRHITDSYEQYF.

The V and J genes are TRBV7-8 and TRBJ2-7; 8 positions agree with TRBD2. The CDR3 runs 13 residues. In germline, CDR1 is SGHVS, CDR2 FQNEAQ. The V and J ends lost 5 bases and 2 bases, in that order; junction bases with no gene match: 2. The CDR3 nucleotides read TGTGCCAGCAGCCCGGGAGGGCCCTACGAGCAGTACTTC. It specifies CASSPGGPYEQYF.

The chain carries TRBV7-3 and TRBJ2-5; D not resolved. The V and J ends lost 5 bases and 5 bases respectively, with 12 bases between them. CDR3 length: 13 residues. Germline CDR1 reads SGHTA; CDR2 reads FQGTGA. CDR3 in amino acids: CASSRTLTETQYF. CDR3 coding DNA: TGTGCCAGCAGCCGCACACTCACGGAGACCCAGTACTTC.

The V gene is TRBV4-1, the J gene TRBJ2-7, with D perhaps matching TRBD1 (6 bases). The germline V gene encodes CDR1 MGHRA and CDR2 YSYEKL. V lost 0 bases and J 4 bases, leaving 13 bases between the germline ends. This CDR3 is built from 15 residues. CDR3 sequence reads: CASSQDRGPRYEQYF. The CDR3 coding sequence is TGCGCCAGCAGCCAAGACAGGGGCCCGAGATACGAGCAGTACTTC.

The rearrangement uses TRBV19 and TRBJ2-7; D not certain. The V gene's germline CDR1 is LNHDA and CDR2 SQIVND (reference sequence). CDR3 length equals 13 residues. The germline V and J ends were trimmed by 5 bases and 0 bases, with 8 bases remaining between them. The CDR3, as DNA: TGTGCCAGTAGTTATGGGTCCTCCTACGAGCAGTACTTC. Protein product: CASSYGSSYEQYF. The variable domain in full, with the rest retrieved from reference TRBV19 and TRBJ2-7, is DGGITQSPKYLFRKEGQNVTLSCEQNLNHDAMYWYRQDPGQGLRLIYYSQIVNDFQKGDIAEGYSVSREKKESFPLTVTSAQKNPTAFYLCASSYGSSYEQYFGPGTRLTVT.

This chain joins TRBV5-5 and TRBJ2-1; TRBD2 is a possible D gene (7 bases). Germline CDR1 reads SGHKS; CDR2 reads YYEKEE (reference sequence). V dropped 2 bases and J dropped 7 bases, with 10 bases sitting between them. The CDR3 has 13 amino acids. CDR3 DNA sequence: TGTGCCAGCAGCTTACAGGGAGGGAATGAGCAGTTCTTC. This translates into CASSLQGGNEQFF.

The chain has TRBV12-5 and TRBJ1-1, with TRBD1 as a possible D gene (6 bases). CDR1 is LGHNT, CDR2 FRNRAP, per germline. Trimming cost V 6 bases and J 2 bases, with 10 bases left between them. CDR3 length: 13 residues. The CDR3 spells CASGRGHNTEAFF. CDR3 nucleotide sequence: TGTGCTAGTGGCCGGGGACACAACACTGAAGCTTTCTTT.